Sequencing of this T cell receptor beta chain was carried out in a study of PD-1 blockade in classical Hodgkin lymphoma. General study results and limits: It was among complete responders that baseline diversity resembled that of newly diagnosed patients.

V was clipped by 7 bases and J by 0 bases, with 9 bases between them. There are 13 residues in the CDR3. CDR1 MGHRA and CDR2 YSYEKL come from the germline V gene. The data were produced by immunoSEQ multiplex PCR, yet TCRdb's version contains in-frame clones alone and is incomplete. The data show 50,000 to 65,000 clones, about 88% seen once. Every patient was affected by relapse after autologous stem cell transplantation, while exposure to brentuximab vedotin was not uniform. This clone came up a few times. The antigen is unknown. This TCR was sampled from a human donor with classical Hodgkin lymphoma. The sample in question was peripheral blood mononuclear cells (PBMCs), obtained before the second cycle of nivolumab. The chain couples TRBV4-1 to TRBJ1-1; D unclear. The CDR3 coding sequence is TGCGCCAGCACTTTTGCTTTGAACACTGAAGCTTTCTTT. Translated: CASTFALNTEAFF.